Shown below are 31 T cell receptor beta chains from a single sample sequenced in a study of T cells in Graves' hyperthyroidism and ophthalmopathy. Amplified TCR beta CDR3 regions came from RNA transcripts. The study used the HTBI primer set for a first-round RT-PCR of the TCR CDR3. TCRdb ran MiXCR on the multiplex PCR reads and lists one entry per CDR3 protein. In the table there are 490,000 or so distinct CDR3 sequences, 40% to 50% of which are singletons. The sample consisted of peripheral blood or thyroid tissue (not recorded which). These receptors were obtained from an adult woman with Graves' disease, either hyperthyroidism or ophthalmopathy (not recorded which).

The chain couples TRBV7-2 to TRBJ1-1; TRBD1 is a possible D gene (6 bases). Germline CDR1 is SGHTA and CDR2 is FQGNSA. The CDR3 runs to 14 residues. V lost 0 bases and J 5 bases, leaving 10 bases between the germline ends. The CDR3 bases are TGTGCCAGCAGCTTAGCTCTGGGGGCTACTGAAGCTTTCTTT. Amino acids: CASSLALGATEAFF.

As concerns this clonotype: This sequence may be a read error, since a much larger clone differs from it by one base. Given the absence of the conserved phenylalanine or tryptophan at the CDR3 end, a read error is likely. This chain uses TRBV20-1 with TRBJ2-7, with TRBD1 matching over 9 bases. The CDR3 sequence is 16 residues long. V lost 0 bases to trimming and J lost 0 bases; unmatched junction nucleotides: 6. Germline loops: CDR1 DFQATT, CDR2 SNEGSKA (reference sequence). The CDR3 DNA reads TGCAGTGCTAGAGACCCAGGACAGGGGAGCTCCTACGAGCAGTACCTC. This sequence encodes CSARDPGQGSSYEQYL.

This chain joins TRBV7-8 and TRBJ1-6; 10 bases are a match to TRBD1. Germline CDR1 and CDR2: SGHVS and FQNEAQ. The CDR3 has 16 residues. V shed 6 bases, J shed 5 bases, and the junction held 7 bases outside the gene matches. The CDR3 region has the DNA TGTGCCAGCAGGAGGACAGGGGGTGGTGATAATTCACCCCTCCACTTT. It translates to CASRRTGGGDNSPLHF.

This chain uses TRBV5-6 with TRBJ2-2; D possibly corresponds to TRBD2 (6 bases). The V end was cut by 3 bases, the J end by 3 bases, with 12 bases between. This CDR3 contains 15 residues. Looked up from germline, CDR1 is SGHDT and CDR2 is YYEEEE. The CDR3 here is CASSSAGLDTGELFF. In DNA form, the CDR3 reads TGTGCCAGCAGCTCCGCGGGACTTGACACCGGGGAGCTGTTTTTT.

This clonotype was seen a few times. V gene TRBV25-1 combines with J gene TRBJ1-2; D remains ambiguous. The CDR3 contains 14 residues. The V gene lost 0 bases and the J gene lost 6 bases, with 11 bases spanning the gap. Germline CDR1 MGHDK, CDR2 SYGVNS. CDR3 region: CASSEYRGTDGYTF. For the CDR3, the DNA is TGTGCCAGCAGTGAATATAGAGGCACCGATGGCTACACCTTC.

This chain connects TRBV6-1 to TRBJ2-2; 8 positions agree with TRBD2. The J segment lost 1 base and the V segment lost 3 bases, leaving 4 bases of the junction unmatched. The germline gives CDR1 MNHNS, CDR2 SASEGT. There are 16 residues in the CDR3. The DNA of the CDR3 is TGTGCCAGCAGTGATGGCGGGACTAGGAACACCGGGGAGCTGTTTTTT. It encodes CASSDGGTRNTGELFF.

The chain is built from TRBV2 and TRBJ1-2; a possible D gene is TRBD1 (5 bases). Germline V gives CDR1 SNHLY, CDR2 FYNNEI. The CDR3 has 13 amino acids. V was pared by 8 bases and J by 2 bases, with 12 bases between. CDR3 nucleotides: TGTGCCAGCGACCGGGACGGCAACTATGGCTACACCTTC. Translated, it gives CASDRDGNYGYTF.

The gene calls are TRBV7-2 and TRBJ1-2; 10 positions agree with TRBD1. This CDR3 contains 15 residues. The V gene's germline CDR1 is SGHTA and CDR2 FQGNSA. Trimming took 9 bases from V and 4 from J; bases not matched to a gene: 11. CDR3 bases: TGTGCCAGTAGTTTGTTTGGGGACAGGGGCTATGGCTACACCTTC. Translated: CASSLFGDRGYGYTF.

This clonotype came up many times. J is TRBJ1-5 and V is TRBV20-1; D perhaps matches TRBD1 (5 bases). This CDR3 contains 14 residues. CDR1 is DFQATT, CDR2 SNEGSKA, per germline (reference sequence). V dropped 3 bases and J dropped 0 bases, with 9 bases sitting between them. Written as DNA, the CDR3 is TGCAGTGCTAGGGGGGGAACTAGCAATCAGCCCCAGCATTTT. This translates into CSARGGTSNQPQHF.

V gene TRBV29-1 combines with J gene TRBJ2-5; 8 bases agree with TRBD1. Germline CDR1 and CDR2: SQVTM and ANQGSEA. J was trimmed by 4 bases and V by 7 bases; bases with no gene match: 5. The CDR3 totals 12 residues. CDR3 nucleotide sequence: TGCAGCGACCGGGACAGGTTAGAGACCCAGTACTTC. Translating it yields CSDRDRLETQYF.

This clonotype was seen a handful of times. The chain joins TRBV29-1 to TRBJ2-3, with 10 nucleotides matching TRBD2. Germline CDR1 is SQVTM and CDR2 is ANQGSEA. J gave up 1 base and V 6 bases, and 4 bases lay outside the gene matches. This CDR3 has 14 residues. The CDR3 is CSVRAGGRTDTQYF. CDR3 in DNA: TGCAGCGTGAGAGCGGGAGGGCGCACAGATACGCAGTATTTT.

The chain carries TRBV2 and TRBJ1-5; D not resolved. V was cut by 3 bases and J by 7 bases, with 7 bases left in between. The germline V gene has CDR1 SNHLY and CDR2 FYNNEI. CDR3 length: 12 residues. The DNA for the CDR3 is TGTGCCAGCAGTGATCAAACGCAGCCCCAGCATTTT. As protein: CASSDQTQPQHF.

The chain couples TRBV11-2 to TRBJ1-5; D might be TRBD1 (6 bases). The CDR3 runs to 17 residues. Germline CDR1 and CDR2: SGHAT and FQNNGV. V shed 4 bases and J shed 2 bases, with 18 bases lying between them. The CDR3 DNA reads as TGTGCCAGCAGCTCGAGGACAGTTCCCCTGGGCAATCAGCCCCAGCATTTT. Protein: CASSSRTVPLGNQPQHF.

This clonotype was seen ten or more times. The chain joins TRBV15 to TRBJ1-6; D is undetermined. Trimming shortened V by 0 bases and J by 14 bases, and 8 bases separated the two germline ends. The CDR3 consists of 12 residues. Looked up from germline, CDR1 is LNHNV and CDR2 is YYDKDF (reference sequence). CDR3 in amino acids: CATSRDSQSLHF. DNA for the CDR3: TGTGCCACCAGCAGAGATTCGCAATCCCTCCACTTT.

This sequence joins TRBV12-3 or TRBV12-4 and TRBJ1-1; 9 nucleotides agree with TRBD1. V dropped 3 bases and J dropped 5; count of bases not matched to a gene: 10. This CDR3 has 16 residues. The CDR3 sequence is CASSFGQGLDFTEAFF. The CDR3 nucleotides are TGTGCCAGCAGTTTTGGACAGGGGTTGGATTTTACTGAAGCTTTCTTT.

The V gene is TRBV7-2, the J gene TRBJ2-7; 13 bases fit TRBD2. After removal of 6 bases from V and 4 bases from J, the junction contained 15 bases not matched to a gene. Germline V gene sequence: CDR1 SGHTA, CDR2 FQGNSA. The CDR3 length is 18 residues. The CDR3 region is CASSSPGLAGKGTYEQYF. The DNA for the CDR3 is TGTGCCAGCAGTTCACCGGGACTAGCGGGGAAAGGGACTTACGAGCAGTACTTC.

As for this clonotype: This may stem from a read error, because a much larger clone lies one nucleotide away. The V gene is TRBV5-4, the J gene TRBJ2-7, with 11 bases that match TRBD2. Germline V gives CDR1 SGHNT, CDR2 YYREEE (reference sequence). Trimming removed 1 base from V and 7 bases from J; junction bases left unmatched: 7. The CDR3 consists of 15 residues. In DNA form, the CDR3 reads TGTGCCAGCAGCTTGAAGTTAGCGGGAGGGGGGGAGCAGTACTTC. This sequence encodes CASSLKLAGGGEQYF.

This clonotype was seen at least ten times. The chain carries TRBV5-1 and TRBJ2-2; 8 bases fit TRBD1. The germline gives CDR1 SGHRS, CDR2 YFSETQ. Trimming at V came to 3 bases and at J to 4 bases, leaving 8 bases not matched to a gene. This CDR3 is built from 16 residues. The chain's CDR3 is CASSSADRVGTGELFF. CDR3 nucleotide sequence: TGCGCCAGCAGCTCCGCGGACAGGGTCGGCACCGGGGAGCTGTTTTTT.

This clonotype was detected once. Relative to the germline gene, one junction end is altered; a read error may explain this. This sequence joins TRBV20-1 and TRBJ1-2; D possibly corresponds to TRBD1 (5 bases). CDR1 is DFQATT and CDR2 is SNEGSKA in the germline V gene (reference sequence). The CDR3 spans 13 residues. The CDR3 coding sequence is TGCAGTGCTCAAACAAGGGGCAACTATGGCTACATCTTC. Amino acid sequence: CSAQTRGNYGYIF.

V usage is TRBV7-9 and J usage is TRBJ1-4; D is unclear. Trimming removed 2 bases at V and 1 base at J, with 5 bases between. Germline CDR1 reads SEHNR; CDR2 reads FQNEAQ (reference sequence). CDR3 length: 14 amino acids. The CDR3: CASSLQLTNEKLFF. The CDR3 nucleotides are TGTGCCAGCAGCTTACAGCTAACTAATGAAAAACTGTTTTTT.

Many counts were recorded for this clonotype. The chain links TRBV20-1 to TRBJ1-5; the D gene is possibly TRBD1 (5 bases). This CDR3 comprises 16 residues. Germline V lookup: CDR1 DFQATT, CDR2 SNEGSKA (reference sequence). Trimming left V 2 bases short and J 0 bases short, with 14 bases between. This CDR3 reads CSARRSGGVSNQPQHF. In DNA, the CDR3 is TGCAGTGCTAGACGCTCTGGGGGTGTTAGCAATCAGCCCCAGCATTTT.

The chain couples TRBV7-2 to TRBJ2-6; D is possibly TRBD1 (6 bases). Between the trimmed V and J ends, which lost 8 bases and 0 bases, there was a span of 17 bases. CDR1 is SGHTA, CDR2 FQGNSA, per germline. This CDR3 comprises 17 residues. The CDR3 DNA follows: TGTGCCAGCTCGTACCGGGACACATCCTCTGGGGCCAACGTCCTGACTTTC. It encodes CASSYRDTSSGANVLTF.

This clonotype appeared once. The chain recombines TRBV7-2 with TRBJ1-4; 7 bases line up with TRBD1. Unmatched junction bases numbered 4, after V lost 5 bases and J lost 4 bases. The CDR3 runs to 14 residues. In germline, CDR1 is SGHTA, CDR2 FQGNSA. CDR3: CASSRDRLNEKLFF. The CDR3 DNA follows: TGTGCCAGCAGCCGGGACAGACTTAATGAAAAACTGTTTTTT.

Remarks on this clonotype: The junction shows a germline mismatch at one end, possibly a read error. This sequence joins TRBV24-1 and TRBJ1-2; D remains ambiguous. The CDR3 loop spans 13 amino acids. From germline, CDR1 is KGHDR and CDR2 SFDVKD. CDR3 in DNA: TGCAGTGCTACGGCCAGGCCAGACTATGGCTACACCTTC. Protein product: CSATARPDYGYTF.

The rearrangement joins TRBV10-3 to TRBJ2-1, with 9 positions matching TRBD2. This CDR3 comprises 15 residues. V was clipped by 6 bases and J by 0 bases; unmatched bases: 3. Germline CDR1 ENHRY, CDR2 SYGVKD. CDR3 amino acids: CAIRAAGGSYNEQFF. In nucleotides, the CDR3 is TGTGCCATCAGGGCAGCGGGAGGCTCCTACAATGAGCAGTTCTTC.

A remark on this clonotype: This sequence may be a read error, since a much larger clone differs from it by one base. This chain joins TRBV24-1 and TRBJ2-7, with 9 bases lining up with TRBD1. The CDR3 has 16 residues. Unmatched junction bases numbered 7, after V lost 4 bases and J lost 1 base. The germline gives CDR1 KGHDR, CDR2 SFDVKD. The CDR3: CATSETGTGISYEQYF. CDR3 nucleotides: TGTGCCACCAGTGAGACCGGGACAGGGATTTCCTACGAGCAGTACTTC.

This chain uses TRBV7-9 with TRBJ2-7; D possibly corresponds to TRBD1 (6 bases). This CDR3 is built from 13 residues. The V and J ends lost 3 bases and 3 bases respectively, with 9 bases between them. CDR1 is SEHNR, CDR2 FQNEAQ, per germline (reference sequence). CDR3 sequence reads: CASSLDSNYEQYF. The CDR3 DNA follows: TGTGCCAGCAGCTTGGACAGCAACTACGAGCAGTACTTC.

The chain links TRBV10-3 to TRBJ1-2, with a possible D match to TRBD1 (5 bases). V was clipped by 0 bases and J by 1 base, with 9 bases between them. The CDR3 consists of 15 residues. Per germline, CDR1 ENHRY and CDR2 SYGVKD. The CDR3 reads CAISESRGINYGYTF. The CDR3 nucleotides are TGTGCCATCAGTGAGTCCCGGGGGATTAACTATGGCTACACCTTC.

The chain couples TRBV29-1 to TRBJ1-1; TRBD1 matches at 8 bases. CDR1 SQVTM and CDR2 ANQGSEA come from the germline V gene. V lost 8 bases to trimming and J lost 5 bases; unmatched junction nucleotides: 10. The length of the CDR3 is 13 residues. In DNA form, the CDR3 reads TGCAGCCTCGTAGACAGGGGTGGAACTGAAGCTTTCTTT. It codes for CSLVDRGGTEAFF.

This clonotype appeared a few times. The J gene is TRBJ1-3, the V gene TRBV6-1, with D possibly being TRBD1 (5 bases). Germline CDR1 reads MNHNS; CDR2 reads SASEGT. The CDR3 consists of 14 residues. V was shortened by 2 bases and J by 4 bases, with 9 bases between the two germline ends. The CDR3 reads CASSEWGSGNTIYF. As DNA, the CDR3 is TGTGCCAGCAGTGAATGGGGCTCCGGAAACACCATATATTTT.

CDR3 in amino acids: CASSVQGQAHTF. The CDR3 DNA follows: TGTGCCAGCAGCGTGCAGGGACAGGCTCACACCTTC. The chain is built from TRBV9 and TRBJ1-2, with 8 bases matching TRBD1. V lost 2 bases and J lost 12; bases outside the gene matches: 6. The germline CDR1 and CDR2 sequences are SGDLS and YYNGEE. This CDR3 is built from 12 residues.